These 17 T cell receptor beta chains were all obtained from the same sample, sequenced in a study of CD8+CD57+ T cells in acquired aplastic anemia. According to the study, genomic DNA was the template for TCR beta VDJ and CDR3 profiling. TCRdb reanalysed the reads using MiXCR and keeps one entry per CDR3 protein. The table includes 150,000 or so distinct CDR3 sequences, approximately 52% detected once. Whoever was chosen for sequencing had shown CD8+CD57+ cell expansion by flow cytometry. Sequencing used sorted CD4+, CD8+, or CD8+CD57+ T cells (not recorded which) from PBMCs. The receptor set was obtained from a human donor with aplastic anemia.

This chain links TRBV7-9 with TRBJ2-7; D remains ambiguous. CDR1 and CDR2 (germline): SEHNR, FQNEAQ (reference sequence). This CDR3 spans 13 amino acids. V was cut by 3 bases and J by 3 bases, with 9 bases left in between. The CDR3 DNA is TGTGCCAGCAGCTTCGCACAGATCTACGAGCAGTACTTC. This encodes CASSFAQIYEQYF.

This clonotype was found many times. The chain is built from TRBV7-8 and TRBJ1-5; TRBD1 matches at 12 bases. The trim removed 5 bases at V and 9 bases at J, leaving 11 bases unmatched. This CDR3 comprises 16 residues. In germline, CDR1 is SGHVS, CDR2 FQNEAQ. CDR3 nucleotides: TGTGCCAGCAGCCACACCGGGACAGGGGGCACAGGGCCCCAGCATTTT. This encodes CASSHTGTGGTGPQHF.

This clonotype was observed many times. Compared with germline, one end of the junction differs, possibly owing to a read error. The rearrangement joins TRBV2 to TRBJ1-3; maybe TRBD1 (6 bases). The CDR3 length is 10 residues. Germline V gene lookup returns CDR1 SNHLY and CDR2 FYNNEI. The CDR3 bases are TGTGCCAGCAGTGGACAGGTGGTTGCGTTT. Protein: CASSGQVVAF. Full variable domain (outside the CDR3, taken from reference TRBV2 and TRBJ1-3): EPEVTQTPSHQVTQMGQEVILRCVPISNHLYFYWYRQILGQKVEFLVSFYNNEISEKSEIFDDQFSVERPDGSNFTLKIRSTKLEDSAMYFCASSGQVVAFGEGSWLTVV.

The CDR3 nucleotides are TGTGCCATTACGGACCCCACAGATACGCAGTATTTT. Translating gives CAITDPTDTQYF. The chain joins TRBV2 to TRBJ2-3; D gene uncertain. Germline V gene data show CDR1 as SNHLY and CDR2 as FYNNEI. The CDR3 runs 12 residues. V dropped 10 bases and J dropped 2 bases, with 10 bases sitting between them.

The CDR3 region is CAIQGQDSGNTIYF. CDR3 coding DNA: TGTGCCATACAAGGACAGGACTCTGGAAACACCATATATTTT. The chain combines TRBV10-3 with TRBJ1-3; 7 nucleotides match TRBD1. The length of the CDR3 is 14 residues. V lost 9 bases to trimming and J lost 0 bases; unmatched junction nucleotides: 5. Germline V gene lookup returns CDR1 ENHRY and CDR2 SYGVKD.

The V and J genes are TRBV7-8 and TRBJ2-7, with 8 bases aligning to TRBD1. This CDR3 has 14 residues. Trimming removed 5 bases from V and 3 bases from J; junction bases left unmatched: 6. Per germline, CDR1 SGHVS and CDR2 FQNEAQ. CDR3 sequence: CASSPTGVYYEQYF. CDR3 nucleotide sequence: TGTGCCAGCAGCCCGACAGGGGTATACTACGAGCAGTACTTC.

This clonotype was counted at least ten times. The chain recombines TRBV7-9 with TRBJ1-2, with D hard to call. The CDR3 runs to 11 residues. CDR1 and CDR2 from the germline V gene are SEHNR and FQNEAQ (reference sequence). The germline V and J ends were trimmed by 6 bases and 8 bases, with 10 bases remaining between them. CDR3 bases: TGTGCCAGCAGGTCAGGCGGCGGCTACACCTTC. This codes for CASRSGGGYTF. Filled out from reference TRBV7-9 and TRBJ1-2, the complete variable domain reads DTGVSQNPRHKITKRGQNVTFRCDPISEHNRLYWYRQTLGQGPEFLTYFQNEAQLEKSRLLSDRFSAERPKGSFSTLEIQRTEQGDSAMYLCASRSGGGYTFGSGTRLTVV.

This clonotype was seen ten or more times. CDR3 sequence reads: CASSLTGPYEQYF. The CDR3 DNA is TGTGCCAGCAGCCTTACAGGGCCCTACGAGCAGTACTTC. The rearrangement uses TRBV7-2 and TRBJ2-7; a weak D match, TRBD1 (6 bases). V lost 5 bases to trimming and J lost 2 bases, with 10 bases between them. CDR1 is SGHTA, CDR2 FQGNSA, per germline. The CDR3 sequence is 13 residues long.

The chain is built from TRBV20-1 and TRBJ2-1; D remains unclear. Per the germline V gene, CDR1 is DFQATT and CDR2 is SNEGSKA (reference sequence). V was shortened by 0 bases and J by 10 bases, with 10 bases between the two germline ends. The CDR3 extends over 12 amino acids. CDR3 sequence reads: CSARDRTEEQFF. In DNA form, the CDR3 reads TGCAGTGCTAGAGATAGGACGGAGGAGCAGTTCTTC.

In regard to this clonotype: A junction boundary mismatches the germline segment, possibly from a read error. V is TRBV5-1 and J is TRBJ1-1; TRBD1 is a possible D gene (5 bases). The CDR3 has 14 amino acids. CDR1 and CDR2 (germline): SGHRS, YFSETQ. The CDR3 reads CASSGDSLNAEASF. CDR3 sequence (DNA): TGCGCCAGCAGCGGCGACAGTTTGAACGCTGAAGCTTCCTTT.

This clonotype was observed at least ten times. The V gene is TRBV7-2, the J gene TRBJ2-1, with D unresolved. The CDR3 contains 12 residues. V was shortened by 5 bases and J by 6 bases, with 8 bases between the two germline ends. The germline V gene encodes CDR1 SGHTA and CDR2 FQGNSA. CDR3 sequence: CASSRAANEQFF. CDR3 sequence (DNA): TGTGCCAGCAGCAGGGCCGCCAATGAGCAGTTCTTC.

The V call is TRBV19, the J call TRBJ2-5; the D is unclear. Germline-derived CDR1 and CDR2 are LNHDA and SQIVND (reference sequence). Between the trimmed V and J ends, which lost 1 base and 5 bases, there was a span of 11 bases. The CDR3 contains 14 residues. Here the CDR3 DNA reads TGTGCCAGTAGTATAGGGGGTAGCCTCGAGACCCAGTACTTC. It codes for CASSIGGSLETQYF.

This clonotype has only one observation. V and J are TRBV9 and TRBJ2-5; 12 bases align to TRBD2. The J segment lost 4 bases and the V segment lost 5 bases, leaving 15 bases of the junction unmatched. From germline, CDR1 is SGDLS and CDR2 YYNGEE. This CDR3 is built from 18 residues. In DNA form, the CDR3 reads TGTGCCAGCAGTGAGTCGATGCTAGCGGGGGGGCAGAGAGAGACCCAGTACTTC. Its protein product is CASSESMLAGGQRETQYF.

CDR3 sequence reads: CASAQGMNNEQFF. The CDR3 DNA follows: TGTGCCAGCGCCCAGGGGATGAACAATGAGCAGTTCTTC. The chain has TRBV2 and TRBJ2-1, with D perhaps matching TRBD1 (6 bases). This CDR3 spans 13 amino acids. V lost 8 bases to trimming and J lost 5 bases, with 13 bases between them. Germline V CDR1 and CDR2: SNHLY, FYNNEI. Complete variable domain (other parts from reference TRBV2 and TRBJ2-1): EPEVTQTPSHQVTQMGQEVILRCVPISNHLYFYWYRQILGQKVEFLVSFYNNEISEKSEIFDDQFSVERPDGSNFTLKIRSTKLEDSAMYFCASAQGMNNEQFFGPGTRLTVL.

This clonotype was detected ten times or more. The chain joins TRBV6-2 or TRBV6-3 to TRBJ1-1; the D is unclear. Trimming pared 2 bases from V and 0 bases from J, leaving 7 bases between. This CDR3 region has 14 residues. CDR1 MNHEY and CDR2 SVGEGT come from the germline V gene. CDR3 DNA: TGTGCCAGCAGTTACATACAGATGAACACTGAAGCTTTCTTT. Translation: CASSYIQMNTEAFF.

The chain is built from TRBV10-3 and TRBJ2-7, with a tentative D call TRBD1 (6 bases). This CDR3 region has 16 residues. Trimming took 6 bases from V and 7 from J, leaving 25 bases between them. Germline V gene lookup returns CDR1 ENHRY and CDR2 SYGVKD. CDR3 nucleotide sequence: TGTGCCATCAGGGACAGCAGTTTCCGGCAGGCGGAGGAGCAGTACTTC. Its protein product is CAIRDSSFRQAEEQYF.

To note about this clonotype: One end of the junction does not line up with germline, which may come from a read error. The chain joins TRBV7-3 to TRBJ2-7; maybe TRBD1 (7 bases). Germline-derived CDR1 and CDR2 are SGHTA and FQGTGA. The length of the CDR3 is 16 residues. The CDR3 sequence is CASSLEAEGQPYGQYF. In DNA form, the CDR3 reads TGTGCCAGCAGCTTAGAAGCGGAGGGACAGCCCTACGGGCAGTACTTC.